These 10 T cell receptor beta chains originate from one sample sequenced in a study of OX40 agonist ivuxolimab in advanced cancers. The data were produced by immunoSEQ multiplex PCR, yet TCRdb's version contains in-frame clones alone and is incomplete. The repertoire consists of tens of thousands of clones, with 82% occurring once and the leading ten covering about 0.4%. Material: CD4+ or CD8+ T cells sorted from blood, obtained in a trial of the OX40 agonist ivuxolimab. The receptors derive from an adult with an advanced solid tumor such as melanoma, head and neck, liver or kidney cancer.

J is TRBJ2-1 and V is TRBV4-1, with 13 bases identical to TRBD2. With V trimmed by 2 bases and J by 4 bases, 2 bases remained unmatched. There are 16 residues in the CDR3. The V gene's germline CDR1 is MGHRA and CDR2 YSYEKL. The CDR3 loop reads CASSQPGLAGYNEQFF. The CDR3 nucleotides are TGCGCCAGCAGCCAACCGGGACTAGCGGGATACAATGAGCAGTTCTTC.

The genes are TRBV6-1 and TRBJ1-1, with unresolved D. CDR1 and CDR2 (germline): MNHNS, SASEGT. CDR3 length: 13 residues. Between the trimmed V and J ends, which lost 2 bases and 3 bases, there was a span of 7 bases. Here the CDR3 DNA reads TGTGCCAGCAGTGAAAGACGGTACACTGAAGCTTTCTTT. Translated, it gives CASSERRYTEAFF.

This clone appeared a single time. The chain has TRBV28 and TRBJ1-2; D unclear. V gave up 3 bases and J gave up 4 bases, with 9 bases separating them. CDR1 and CDR2 from the germline V gene are MDHEN and SYDVKM. The CDR3 runs to 13 residues. The CDR3 sequence is CASSFPQSYGYTF. The CDR3 bases are TGTGCCAGCAGTTTCCCCCAGAGCTATGGCTACACCTTC.

The V call is TRBV27, the J call TRBJ2-7, with 9 bases aligning to TRBD2. This CDR3 is 16 amino acids long. Germline V gives CDR1 MNHEY, CDR2 SMNVEV (reference sequence). J gave up 0 bases and V 5 bases, and 8 bases lay outside the gene matches. The CDR3 sequence: CASSGTTSGSSYEQYF. The CDR3 bases are TGTGCCAGCAGTGGGACGACTAGCGGAAGCTCCTACGAGCAGTACTTC.

This clone was counted between two and nine times. The rearrangement uses TRBV19 and TRBJ1-1; D is perhaps TRBD1 (6 bases). The CDR3 runs to 15 residues. Germline CDR1 LNHDA, CDR2 SQIVND (reference sequence). With 2 bases removed from V and 3 bases from J, the gap between germline ends came to 13 bases. Here the CDR3 reads CASSIKGRGYTEAFF. DNA of the CDR3: TGTGCCAGTAGTATAAAGGGCAGGGGTTACACTGAAGCTTTCTTT.

This rearrangement joins TRBV5-4 to TRBJ1-2, with D possibly being TRBD1 (6 bases). CDR3 length equals 13 residues. V shed 4 bases and J shed 2 bases, with 9 bases lying between them. CDR1 SGHNT and CDR2 YYREEE come from the germline V gene (reference sequence). This chain's CDR3 is CASSADRNYGYTF. As DNA, the CDR3 is TGTGCCAGCAGCGCGGACAGAAACTATGGCTACACCTTC. Full variable domain (remainder filled in from reference TRBV5-4 and TRBJ1-2): ETGVTQSPTHLIKTRGQQVTLRCSSQSGHNTVSWYQQALGQGPQFIFQYYREEENGRGNFPPRFSGLQFPNYSSELNVNALELDDSALYLCASSADRNYGYTFGSGTRLTVV.

Written as DNA, the CDR3 is TGTGCCAGCAGCTTGGGGGGACAGGCCACCGCTAGCAATCAGCCCCAGCATTTT. Its translation is CASSLGGQATASNQPQHF. The chain joins TRBV11-2 to TRBJ1-5, with 8 nucleotides matching TRBD1. CDR1 is SGHAT and CDR2 is FQNNGV in the germline V gene. The CDR3 spans 18 residues. J gave up 0 bases and V 3 bases, and 10 bases lay outside the gene matches.

The CDR3 sequence is CASSPDLSPLHF. DNA for the CDR3: TGTGCCAGCAGCCCAGACCTTTCACCCCTCCACTTT. The rearrangement joins TRBV6-5 to TRBJ1-6; D uncertain. This CDR3 contains 12 residues. V lost 6 bases to trimming and J lost 9 bases, with 9 bases between them. Germline V lookup: CDR1 MNHEY, CDR2 SVGAGI.

This clone was detected only a few times. The rearrangement links TRBV5-6 to TRBJ1-1; maybe TRBD1 (5 bases). CDR1 and CDR2 from the germline V gene are SGHDT and YYEEEE. V dropped 6 bases and J dropped 5 bases, with 14 bases sitting between them. The CDR3 is 13 residues long. The CDR3 DNA reads as TGTGCCAGCACTCGGACTTCAGGGACTGAAGCTTTCTTT. This encodes CASTRTSGTEAFF. The entire variable domain, with the rest obtained from reference TRBV5-6 and TRBJ1-1, is as follows: DAGVTQSPTHLIKTRGQQVTLRCSPKSGHDTVSWYQQALGQGPQFIFQYYEEEERQRGNFPDRFSGHQFPNYSSELNVNALLLGDSALYLCASTRTSGTEAFFGQGTRLTVV.

This clone was seen just once. V usage is TRBV18 and J usage is TRBJ2-7, with D possibly being TRBD2 (5 bases). The CDR3 covers 12 residues. CDR1 KGHSH and CDR2 LQKENI come from the germline V gene. V was pared by 1 base and J by 7 bases, with 8 bases between. The CDR3 nucleotides are TGTGCCAGCTCACCACGGAGAGGGGAGCAGTACTTC. Amino acid sequence: CASSPRRGEQYF.